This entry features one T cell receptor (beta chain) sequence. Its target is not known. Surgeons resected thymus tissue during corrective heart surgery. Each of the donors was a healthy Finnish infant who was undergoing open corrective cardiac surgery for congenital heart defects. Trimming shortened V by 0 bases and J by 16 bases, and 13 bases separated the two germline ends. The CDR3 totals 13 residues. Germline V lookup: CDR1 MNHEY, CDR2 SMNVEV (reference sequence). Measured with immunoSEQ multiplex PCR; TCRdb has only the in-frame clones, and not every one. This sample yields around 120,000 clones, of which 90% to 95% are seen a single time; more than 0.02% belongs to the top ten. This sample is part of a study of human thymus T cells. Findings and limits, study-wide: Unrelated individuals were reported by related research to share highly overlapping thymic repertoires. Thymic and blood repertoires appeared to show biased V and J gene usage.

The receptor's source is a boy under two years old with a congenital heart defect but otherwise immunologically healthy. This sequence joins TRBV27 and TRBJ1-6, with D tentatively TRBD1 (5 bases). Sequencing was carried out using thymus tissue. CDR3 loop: CASSLSGQGALHF. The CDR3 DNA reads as TGTGCCAGCAGTTTATCTGGGCAGGGAGCTCTCCACTTT.